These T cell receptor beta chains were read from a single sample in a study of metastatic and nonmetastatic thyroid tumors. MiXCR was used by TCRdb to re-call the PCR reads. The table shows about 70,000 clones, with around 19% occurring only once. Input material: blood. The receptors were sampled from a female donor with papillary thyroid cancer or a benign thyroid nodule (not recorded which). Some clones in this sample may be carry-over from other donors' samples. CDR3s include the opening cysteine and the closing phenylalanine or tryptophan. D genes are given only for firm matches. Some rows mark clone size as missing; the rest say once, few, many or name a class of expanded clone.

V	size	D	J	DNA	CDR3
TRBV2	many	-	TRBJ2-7	TGTGCCAGCGGGGCAAATACCTACGAGCAGTACTTC	CASGANTYEQYF
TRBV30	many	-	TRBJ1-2	TGTGCCTGGAGCCTAATAACAGGACCGTATGGCTACACCTTC	CAWSLITGPYGYTF
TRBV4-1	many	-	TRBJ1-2	TGCGCCAGCAGCCAAGGCAGGGGTGGTGGCTACACCTTC	CASSQGRGGGYTF
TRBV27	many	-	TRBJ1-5	TGTGCCAGCAGGGTTGGGAGTGGGCAGCCCCAGCATTTT	CASRVGSGQPQHF
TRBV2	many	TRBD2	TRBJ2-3	TGTGCCAGCAGGTCGGGACTAGCGGGAAGGGCGCAGTATTTT	CASRSGLAGRAQYF
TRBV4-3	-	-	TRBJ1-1	TGCGCCAGCAGCTCCGCGGGGGGGGACACTGAAGCTTTCTTT	CASSSAGGDTEAFF
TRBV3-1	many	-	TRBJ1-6	TGTGCCAGCAGCCAAGACTGGGGGGAAGGATCACCCCTCCACTTT	CASSQDWGEGSPLHF
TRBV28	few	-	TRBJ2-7	TGTGCCAGCAGTACTCCGGGACGGAACTACGAGCAGTACTTC	CASSTPGRNYEQYF
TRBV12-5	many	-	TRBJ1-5	TGTGCTAGTGGTTTTCCCCAGCCCCAGCATTTT	CASGFPQPQHF
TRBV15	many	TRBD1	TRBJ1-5	TGCGCCACCAGAGAGGGGGCCGGACAGCCCCAGCATTTT	CATREGAGQPQHF
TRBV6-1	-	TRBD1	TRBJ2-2	TGTGCCAGCAGACCGGGACAGGGACTGGTGGACGAGGAGCTGTTTTTT	CASRPGQGLVDEELFF
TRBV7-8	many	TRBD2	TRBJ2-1	TGTGCCAGCAGCTCTACTGGGACTAAAAATTACAATGAGCAGTTCTTC	CASSSTGTKNYNEQFF
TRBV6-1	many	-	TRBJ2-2	TGTGCCAGCAGTCAACAGGGCCCCGGGGAGCTGTTTTTT	CASSQQGPGELFF
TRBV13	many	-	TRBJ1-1	TGTGCCAGCAGTCCTCGGGGCACTGAAGCTTTCTTT	CASSPRGTEAFF
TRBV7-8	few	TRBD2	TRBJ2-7	TGTGCCAGCACCCTGGGGGGGGTTGCCTACGAGCAGTACTTC	CASTLGGVAYEQYF
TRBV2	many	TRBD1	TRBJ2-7	TGTGCCAGCAGTCCGGGACAGGGGTTTTACGAGCAGTACTTC	CASSPGQGFYEQYF
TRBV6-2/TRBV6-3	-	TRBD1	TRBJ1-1	TGTGCCAGCAGTCAAATAGACAGGGGGCGAATGAACACTGAAGCTTTCTTT	CASSQIDRGRMNTEAFF
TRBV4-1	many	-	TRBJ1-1	TGCGCCAGCAGCCAAGCTAGGGGTTTCTTCACTGAAGCTTTCTTT	CASSQARGFFTEAFF
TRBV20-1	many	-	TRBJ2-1	TGCAGTGCTGTTCCGGTCCTCTCCTACAATGAGCAGTTCTTC	CSAVPVLSYNEQFF
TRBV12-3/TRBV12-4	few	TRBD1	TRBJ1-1	TGTGCCAGCAGCTGGACAGGGTTAGCTTTCTTT	CASSWTGLAFF